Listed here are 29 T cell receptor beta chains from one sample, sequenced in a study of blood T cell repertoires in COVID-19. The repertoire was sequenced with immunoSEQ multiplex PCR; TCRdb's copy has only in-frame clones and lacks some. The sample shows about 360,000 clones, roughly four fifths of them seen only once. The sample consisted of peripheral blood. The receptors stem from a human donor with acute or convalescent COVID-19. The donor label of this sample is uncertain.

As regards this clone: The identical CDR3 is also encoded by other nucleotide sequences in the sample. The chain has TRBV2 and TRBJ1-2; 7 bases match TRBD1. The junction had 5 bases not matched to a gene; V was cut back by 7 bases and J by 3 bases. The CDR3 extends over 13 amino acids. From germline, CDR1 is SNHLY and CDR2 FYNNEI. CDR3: CASTGGRDYGYTF. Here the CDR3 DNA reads TGTGCCAGCACAGGGGGAAGGGACTATGGCTACACCTTC. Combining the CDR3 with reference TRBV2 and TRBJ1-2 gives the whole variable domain EPEVTQTPSHQVTQMGQEVILRCVPISNHLYFYWYRQILGQKVEFLVSFYNNEISEKSEIFDDQFSVERPDGSNFTLKIRSTKLEDSAMYFCASTGGRDYGYTFGSGTRLTVV.

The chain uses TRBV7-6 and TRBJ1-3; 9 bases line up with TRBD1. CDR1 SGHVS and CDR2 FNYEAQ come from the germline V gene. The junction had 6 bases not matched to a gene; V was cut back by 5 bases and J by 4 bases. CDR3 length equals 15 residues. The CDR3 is CASSTDRGHGNTIYF. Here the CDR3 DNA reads TGTGCCAGCAGCACGGACAGGGGTCACGGAAACACCATATATTTT.

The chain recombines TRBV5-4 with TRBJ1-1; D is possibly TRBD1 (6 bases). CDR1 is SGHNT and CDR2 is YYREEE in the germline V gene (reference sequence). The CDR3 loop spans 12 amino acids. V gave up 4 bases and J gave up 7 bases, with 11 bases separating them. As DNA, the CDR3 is TGTGCCAGCAGCACCGGACAGAATGAAGCTTTCTTT. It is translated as CASSTGQNEAFF.

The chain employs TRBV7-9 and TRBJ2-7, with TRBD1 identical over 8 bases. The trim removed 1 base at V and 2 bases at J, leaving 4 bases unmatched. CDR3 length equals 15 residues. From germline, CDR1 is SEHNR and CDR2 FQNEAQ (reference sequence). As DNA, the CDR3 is TGTGCCAGCAGCTTAGTGGGACAGGTCCCCTACGAGCAGTACTTC. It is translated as CASSLVGQVPYEQYF. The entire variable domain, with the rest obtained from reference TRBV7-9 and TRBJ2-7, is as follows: DTGVSQNPRHKITKRGQNVTFRCDPISEHNRLYWYRQTLGQGPEFLTYFQNEAQLEKSRLLSDRFSAERPKGSFSTLEIQRTEQGDSAMYLCASSLVGQVPYEQYFGPGTRLTVT.

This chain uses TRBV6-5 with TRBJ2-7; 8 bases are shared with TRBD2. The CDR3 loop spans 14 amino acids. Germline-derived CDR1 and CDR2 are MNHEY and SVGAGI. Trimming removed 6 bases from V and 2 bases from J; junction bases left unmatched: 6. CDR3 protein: CASRPQRGPYEQYF. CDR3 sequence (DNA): TGTGCCAGCAGGCCACAGCGGGGGCCCTACGAGCAGTACTTC.

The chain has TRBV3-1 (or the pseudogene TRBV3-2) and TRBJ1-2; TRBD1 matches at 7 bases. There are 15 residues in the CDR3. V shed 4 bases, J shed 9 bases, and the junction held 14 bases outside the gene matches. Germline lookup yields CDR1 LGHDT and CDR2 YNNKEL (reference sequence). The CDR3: CASSPTGVKIMRYTF. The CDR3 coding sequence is TGTGCCAGCAGCCCAACAGGGGTTAAGATCATGCGCTACACCTTC.

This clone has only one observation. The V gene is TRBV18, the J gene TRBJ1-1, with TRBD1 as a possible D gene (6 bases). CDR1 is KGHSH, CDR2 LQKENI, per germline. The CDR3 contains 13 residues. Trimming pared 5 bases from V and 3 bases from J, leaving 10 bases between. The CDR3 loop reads CASSAGVDTEAFF. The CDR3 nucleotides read TGTGCCAGCTCAGCAGGGGTGGACACTGAAGCTTTCTTT.

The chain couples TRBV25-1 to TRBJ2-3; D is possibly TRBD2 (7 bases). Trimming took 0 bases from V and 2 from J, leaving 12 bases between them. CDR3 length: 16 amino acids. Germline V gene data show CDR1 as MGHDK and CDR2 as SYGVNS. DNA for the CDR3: TGTGCCAGCAGTGAATATAGGGGGGGAACCACAGATACGCAGTATTTT. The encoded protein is CASSEYRGGTTDTQYF.

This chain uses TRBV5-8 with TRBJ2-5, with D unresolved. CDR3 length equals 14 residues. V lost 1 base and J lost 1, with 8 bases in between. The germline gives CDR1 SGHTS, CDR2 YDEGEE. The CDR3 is CASSLSAFQETQYF. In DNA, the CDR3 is TGTGCCAGCAGCTTGTCAGCGTTCCAAGAGACCCAGTACTTC.

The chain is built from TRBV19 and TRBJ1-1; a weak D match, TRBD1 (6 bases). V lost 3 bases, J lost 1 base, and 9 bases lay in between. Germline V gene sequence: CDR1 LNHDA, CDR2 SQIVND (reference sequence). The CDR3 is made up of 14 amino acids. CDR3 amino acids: CASSIRGPNTEAFF. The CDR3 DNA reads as TGTGCCAGTAGTATCAGGGGTCCGAACACTGAAGCTTTCTTT. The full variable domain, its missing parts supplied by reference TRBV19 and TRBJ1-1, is DGGITQSPKYLFRKEGQNVTLSCEQNLNHDAMYWYRQDPGQGLRLIYYSQIVNDFQKGDIAEGYSVSREKKESFPLTVTSAQKNPTAFYLCASSIRGPNTEAFFGQGTRLTVV.

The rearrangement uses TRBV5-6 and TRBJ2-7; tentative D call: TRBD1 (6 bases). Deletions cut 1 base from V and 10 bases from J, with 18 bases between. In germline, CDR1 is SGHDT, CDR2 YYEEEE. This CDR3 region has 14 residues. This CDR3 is CASSLQGTLQRQYF. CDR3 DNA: TGTGCCAGCAGCTTGCAGGGGACCCTCCAGCGCCAGTACTTC.

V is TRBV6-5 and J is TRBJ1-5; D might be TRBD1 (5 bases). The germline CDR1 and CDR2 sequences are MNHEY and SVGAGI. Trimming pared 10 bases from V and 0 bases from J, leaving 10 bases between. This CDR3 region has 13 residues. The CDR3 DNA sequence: TGTGCCAACCCCAGGGTTAGCAATCAGCCCCAGCATTTT. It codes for CANPRVSNQPQHF.

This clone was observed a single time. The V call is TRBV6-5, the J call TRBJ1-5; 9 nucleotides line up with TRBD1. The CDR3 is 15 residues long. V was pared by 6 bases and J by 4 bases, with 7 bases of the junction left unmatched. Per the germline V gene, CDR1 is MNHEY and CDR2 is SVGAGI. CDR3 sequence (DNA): TGTGCCAGCAGCCAGGGACAGGGAATGAATCAGCCCCAGCATTTT. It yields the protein CASSQGQGMNQPQHF.

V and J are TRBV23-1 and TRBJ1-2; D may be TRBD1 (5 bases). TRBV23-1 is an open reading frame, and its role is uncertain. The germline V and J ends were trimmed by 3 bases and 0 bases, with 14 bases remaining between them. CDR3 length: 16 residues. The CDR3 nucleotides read TGCGCCAGCAGTCATTGGGGGGGACTACCTAACTATGGCTACACCTTC. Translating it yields CASSHWGGLPNYGYTF.

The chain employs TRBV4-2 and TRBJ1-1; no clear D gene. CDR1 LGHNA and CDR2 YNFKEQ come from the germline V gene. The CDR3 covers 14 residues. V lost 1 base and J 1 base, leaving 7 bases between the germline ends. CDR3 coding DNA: TGTGCCAGCAGCCAAGTCTCCAGGAACACTGAAGCTTTCTTT. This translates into CASSQVSRNTEAFF.

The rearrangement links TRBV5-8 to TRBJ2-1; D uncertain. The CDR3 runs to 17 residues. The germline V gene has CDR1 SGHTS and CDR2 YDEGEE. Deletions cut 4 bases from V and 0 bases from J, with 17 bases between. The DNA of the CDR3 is TGTGCCAGCAGCCCAGCGAACCCCCCGAGCTCCTACAATGAGCAGTTCTTC. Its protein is CASSPANPPSSYNEQFF.

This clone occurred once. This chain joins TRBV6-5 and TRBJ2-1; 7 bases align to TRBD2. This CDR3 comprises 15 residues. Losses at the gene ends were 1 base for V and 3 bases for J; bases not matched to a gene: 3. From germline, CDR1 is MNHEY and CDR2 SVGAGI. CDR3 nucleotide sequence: TGTGCCAGCAGTTACTGGGGGGGGGTCTACAATGAGCAGTTCTTC. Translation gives CASSYWGGVYNEQFF.

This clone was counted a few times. CDR3 protein: CASTPSGKGNTIYF. CDR3 nucleotide sequence: TGTGCCAGCACCCCCTCGGGGAAGGGAAACACCATATATTTT. V and J are TRBV6-6 and TRBJ1-3, with D unresolved. This CDR3 has 14 amino acids. The germline V gene has CDR1 MNHNY and CDR2 SVGAGI (reference sequence). Deletions cut 7 bases from V and 4 bases from J, with 14 bases between.

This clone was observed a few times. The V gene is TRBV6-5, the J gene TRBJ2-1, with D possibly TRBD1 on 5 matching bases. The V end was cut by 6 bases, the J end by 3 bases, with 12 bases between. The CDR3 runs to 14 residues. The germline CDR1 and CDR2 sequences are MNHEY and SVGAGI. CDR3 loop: CASRPGRHYNEQFF. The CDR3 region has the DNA TGTGCCAGCAGGCCAGGGCGACACTACAATGAGCAGTTCTTC.

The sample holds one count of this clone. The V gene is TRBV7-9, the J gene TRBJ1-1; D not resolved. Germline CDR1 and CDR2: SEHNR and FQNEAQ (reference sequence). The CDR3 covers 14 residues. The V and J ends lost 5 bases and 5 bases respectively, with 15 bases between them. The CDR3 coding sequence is TGTGCCAGCAGCCCGCGAACGCAGGTAACTGAAGCTTTCTTT. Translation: CASSPRTQVTEAFF.

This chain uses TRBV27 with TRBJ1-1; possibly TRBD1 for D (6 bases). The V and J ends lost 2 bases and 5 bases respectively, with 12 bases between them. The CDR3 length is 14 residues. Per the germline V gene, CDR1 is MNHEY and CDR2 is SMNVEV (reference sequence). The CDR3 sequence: CASSLRERGTEAFF. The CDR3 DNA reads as TGTGCCAGCAGTTTAAGAGAGAGGGGGACTGAAGCTTTCTTT.

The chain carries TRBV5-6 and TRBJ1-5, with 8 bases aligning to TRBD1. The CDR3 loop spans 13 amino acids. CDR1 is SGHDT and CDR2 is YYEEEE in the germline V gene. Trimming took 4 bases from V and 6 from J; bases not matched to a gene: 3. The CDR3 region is CASSTGGGQPQHF. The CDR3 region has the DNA TGTGCCAGCAGCACAGGGGGAGGTCAGCCCCAGCATTTT.

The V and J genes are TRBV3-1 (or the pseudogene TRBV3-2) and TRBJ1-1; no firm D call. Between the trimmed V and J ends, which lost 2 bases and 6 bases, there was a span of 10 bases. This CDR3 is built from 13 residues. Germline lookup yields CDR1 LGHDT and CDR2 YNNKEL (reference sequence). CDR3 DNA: TGTGCCAGCAGCCAACGTACCGGTGCTGAAGCTTTCTTT. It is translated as CASSQRTGAEAFF.

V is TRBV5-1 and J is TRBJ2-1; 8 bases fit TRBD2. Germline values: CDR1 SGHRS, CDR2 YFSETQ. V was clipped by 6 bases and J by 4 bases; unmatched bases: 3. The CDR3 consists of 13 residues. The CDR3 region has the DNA TGCGCCAGCACACGGGGGGGTTACAATGAGCAGTTCTTC. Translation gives CASTRGGYNEQFF.

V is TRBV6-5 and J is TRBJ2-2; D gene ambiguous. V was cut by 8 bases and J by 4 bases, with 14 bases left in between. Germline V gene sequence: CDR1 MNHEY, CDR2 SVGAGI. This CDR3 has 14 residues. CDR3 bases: TGTGCCAGCCCGAGTCTTAAGCGCACCGGGGAGCTGTTTTTT. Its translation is CASPSLKRTGELFF.

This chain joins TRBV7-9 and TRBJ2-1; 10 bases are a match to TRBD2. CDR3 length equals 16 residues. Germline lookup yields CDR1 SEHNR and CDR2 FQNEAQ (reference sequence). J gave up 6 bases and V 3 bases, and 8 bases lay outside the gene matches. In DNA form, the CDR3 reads TGTGCCAGCAGCTTGTTAGCGGGGGGAACCTTCAATGAGCAGTTCTTC. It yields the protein CASSLLAGGTFNEQFF. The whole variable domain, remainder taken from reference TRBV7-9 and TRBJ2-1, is DTGVSQNPRHKITKRGQNVTFRCDPISEHNRLYWYRQTLGQGPEFLTYFQNEAQLEKSRLLSDRFSAERPKGSFSTLEIQRTEQGDSAMYLCASSLLAGGTFNEQFFGPGTRLTVL.

The CDR3 protein is CASSEPPLTSGLPYEQYF. CDR3 DNA: TGTGCCAGCAGTGAACCCCCCCTTACTAGCGGGCTTCCCTACGAGCAGTACTTC. The chain combines TRBV6-1 with TRBJ2-7; 9 bases line up with TRBD2. Germline CDR1 reads MNHNS; CDR2 reads SASEGT. The ends lost 2 bases at V and 2 bases at J; junction bases unmatched: 13. CDR3 length: 18 residues.

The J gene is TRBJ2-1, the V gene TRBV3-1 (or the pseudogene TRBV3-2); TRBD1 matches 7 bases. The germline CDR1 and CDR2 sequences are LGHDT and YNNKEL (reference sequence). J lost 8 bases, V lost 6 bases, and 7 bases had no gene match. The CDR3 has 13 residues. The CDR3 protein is CASRPNRGDEQFF. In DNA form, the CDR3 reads TGTGCCAGCAGACCCAACAGGGGCGATGAGCAGTTCTTC.

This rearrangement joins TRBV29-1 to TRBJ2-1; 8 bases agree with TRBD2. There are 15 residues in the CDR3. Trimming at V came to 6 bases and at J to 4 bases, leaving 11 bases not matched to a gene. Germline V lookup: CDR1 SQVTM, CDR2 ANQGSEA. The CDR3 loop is CSVLTGGDPYNEQFF. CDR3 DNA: TGCAGCGTCCTAACGGGGGGGGACCCTTACAATGAGCAGTTCTTC.